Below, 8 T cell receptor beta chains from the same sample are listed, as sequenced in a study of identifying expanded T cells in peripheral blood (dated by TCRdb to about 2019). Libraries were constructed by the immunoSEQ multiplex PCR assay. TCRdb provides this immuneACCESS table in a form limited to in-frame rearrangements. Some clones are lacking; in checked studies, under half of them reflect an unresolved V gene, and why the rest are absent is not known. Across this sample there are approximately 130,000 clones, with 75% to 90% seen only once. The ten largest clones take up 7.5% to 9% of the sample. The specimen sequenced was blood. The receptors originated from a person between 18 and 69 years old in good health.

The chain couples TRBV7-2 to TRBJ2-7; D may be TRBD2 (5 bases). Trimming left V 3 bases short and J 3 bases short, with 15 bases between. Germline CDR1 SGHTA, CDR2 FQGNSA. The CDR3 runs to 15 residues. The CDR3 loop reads CASSFRPGSNYEQYF. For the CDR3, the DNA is TGTGCCAGCAGCTTCAGACCGGGGTCTAACTACGAGCAGTACTTC.

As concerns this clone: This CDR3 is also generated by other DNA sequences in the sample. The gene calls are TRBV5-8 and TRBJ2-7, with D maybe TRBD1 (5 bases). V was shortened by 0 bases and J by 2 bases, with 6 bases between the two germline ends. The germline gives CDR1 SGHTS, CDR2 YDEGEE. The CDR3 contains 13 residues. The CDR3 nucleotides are TGTGCCAGCAGCTTGGCAGGGACCTACGAGCAGTACTTC. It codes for CASSLAGTYEQYF.

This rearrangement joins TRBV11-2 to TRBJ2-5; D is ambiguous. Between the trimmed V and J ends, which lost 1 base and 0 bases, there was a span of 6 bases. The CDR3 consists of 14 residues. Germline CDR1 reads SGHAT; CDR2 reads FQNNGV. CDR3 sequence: CASSLGLYQETQYF. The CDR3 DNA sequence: TGTGCCAGCAGCTTAGGCTTGTACCAAGAGACCCAGTACTTC. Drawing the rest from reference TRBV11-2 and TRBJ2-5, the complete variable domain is EAGVAQSPRYKIIEKRQSVAFWCNPISGHATLYWYQQILGQGPKLLIQFQNNGVVDDSQLPKDRFSAERLKGVDSTLKIQPAKLEDSAVYLCASSLGLYQETQYFGPGTRLLVL.

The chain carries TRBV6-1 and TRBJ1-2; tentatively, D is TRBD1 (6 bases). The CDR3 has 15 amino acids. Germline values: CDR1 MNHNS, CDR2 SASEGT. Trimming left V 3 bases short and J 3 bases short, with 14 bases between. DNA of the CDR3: TGTGCCAGCAGTGACTGGGGGCGCTGGGACTATGGCTACACCTTC. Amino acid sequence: CASSDWGRWDYGYTF.

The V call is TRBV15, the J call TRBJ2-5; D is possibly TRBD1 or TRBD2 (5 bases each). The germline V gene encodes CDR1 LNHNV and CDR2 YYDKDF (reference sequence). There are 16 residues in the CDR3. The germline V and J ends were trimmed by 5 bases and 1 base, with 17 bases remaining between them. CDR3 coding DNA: TGTGCCACCAGCGATTATATGGGACGGACCCAAGAGACCCAGTACTTC. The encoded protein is CATSDYMGRTQETQYF. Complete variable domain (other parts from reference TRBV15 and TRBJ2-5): DAMVIQNPRYQVTQFGKPVTLSCSQTLNHNVMYWYQQKSSQAPKLLFHYYDKDFNNEADTPDNFQSRRPNTSFCFLDIRSPGLGDTAMYLCATSDYMGRTQETQYFGPGTRLLVL.

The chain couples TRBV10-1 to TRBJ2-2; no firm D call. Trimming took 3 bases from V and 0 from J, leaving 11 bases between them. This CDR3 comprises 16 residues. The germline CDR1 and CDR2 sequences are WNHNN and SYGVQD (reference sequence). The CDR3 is CASSDVGHSNTGELFF. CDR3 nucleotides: TGCGCCAGCAGTGATGTAGGCCATTCGAACACCGGGGAGCTGTTTTTT.

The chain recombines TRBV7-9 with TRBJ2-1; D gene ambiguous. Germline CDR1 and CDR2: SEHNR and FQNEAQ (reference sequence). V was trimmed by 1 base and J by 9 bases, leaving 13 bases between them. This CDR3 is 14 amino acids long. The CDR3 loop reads CASSLGYMSSEQFF. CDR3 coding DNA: TGTGCCAGCAGCTTAGGATATATGAGTAGTGAGCAGTTCTTC.

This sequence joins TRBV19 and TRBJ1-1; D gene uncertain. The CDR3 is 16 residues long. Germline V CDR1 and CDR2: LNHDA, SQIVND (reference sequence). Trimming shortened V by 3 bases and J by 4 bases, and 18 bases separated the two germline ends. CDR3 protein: CASSMGMIRWGTEAFF. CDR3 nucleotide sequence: TGTGCCAGTAGTATGGGGATGATACGGTGGGGCACTGAAGCTTTCTTT.